Listed below are T cell receptor beta chains from one sample, sequenced in a study of T cell responses to AZD1222 COVID-19 vaccine. Method: immunoSEQ multiplex PCR; TCRdb's copy keeps in-frame clones and lacks some. The table includes about 160,000 clones, under 95% detected once. The sample in question was peripheral blood, obtained on day 0 of AZD1222 vaccination. The source is an adult in good health. Each CDR3 is given with its conserved first and last residue. The D gene is left open where the match is weak. Clone sizes are given selectively: once, few, many, or a class where the clone is expanded.

-	TRBJ1-2	-	TRBV2	CASSEGGADTF	TGTGCCAGCAGTGAAGGCGGAGCCGACACCTTC
-	TRBJ1-1	-	TRBV12-3/TRBV12-4	CASSFVETEAFF	TGTGCCAGCAGTTTCGTAGAGACTGAAGCTTTCTTT
-	TRBJ2-7	-	TRBV6-2/TRBV6-3	CASSYPGRAYEQYF	TGTGCCAGCAGTTACCCGGGACGAGCCTACGAGCAGTACTTC
-	TRBJ2-7	TRBD1	TRBV7-2	CASTPGGTGGYEQYF	TGTGCCAGCACCCCCGGAGGGACAGGGGGCTACGAGCAGTACTTC
-	TRBJ2-1	-	TRBV11-1	CASSLGAGLLTFF	TGTGCCAGCAGCTTAGGGGCTGGACTCCTAACGTTCTTC
-	TRBJ1-2	TRBD1	TRBV5-8	CASSLGTGSSNYGYTF	TGTGCCAGCAGCTTGGGGACAGGGTCATCTAACTATGGCTACACCTTC
-	TRBJ2-1	-	TRBV30	CAWSPGDVGEQFF	TGTGCCTGGAGCCCCGGAGATGTGGGTGAGCAGTTCTTC
-	TRBJ2-2	TRBD2	TRBV5-1	CASSLVGGANTGELFF	TGCGCCAGCAGCTTGGTTGGGGGGGCGAACACCGGGGAGCTGTTTTTT
-	TRBJ2-2	-	TRBV7-9	CASSLAAGLHTGELFF	TGTGCCAGCAGCTTAGCGGCGGGGCTCCACACCGGGGAGCTGTTTTTT
-	TRBJ1-1	TRBD1	TRBV2	CASSRQGRTEAFF	TGTGCCAGTAGCCGACAGGGGCGAACTGAAGCTTTCTTT
-	TRBJ1-1	-	TRBV19	CASSRTRQITEAFF	TGTGCCAGTAGTAGAACCAGACAGATCACTGAAGCTTTCTTT
-	TRBJ1-5	-	TRBV5-1	CASSLGQGGEPQHF	TGCGCCAGCAGCTTGGGGCAGGGAGGGGAGCCCCAGCATTTT
-	TRBJ1-6	-	TRBV11-2	CASSSSRTGYNSPLHF	TGTGCCAGCAGCTCCAGCCGGACGGGTTATAATTCACCCCTCCACTTT
-	TRBJ2-7	-	TRBV6-5	CASSYGQKSYEQYF	TGTGCCAGCAGTTACGGACAGAAAAGCTACGAGCAGTACTTC
-	TRBJ2-1	-	TRBV11-3	CASSVGTNSYNEQFF	TGTGCCAGCAGCGTCGGAACAAACTCCTACAATGAGCAGTTCTTC
-	TRBJ1-6	-	TRBV7-8	CASSFEQADNSPLHF	TGTGCCAGCAGCTTCGAACAGGCTGACAATTCACCCCTCCACTTT
-	TRBJ2-2	-	TRBV7-6	CASSLFGGKNTGELFF	TGTGCCAGCAGCTTATTTGGCGGGAAGAACACCGGGGAGCTGTTTTTT
-	TRBJ1-5	-	TRBV18	CASSRGGADQPQHF	TGTGCCAGCTCCCGGGGGGGAGCGGATCAGCCCCAGCATTTT
-	TRBJ2-1	TRBD2	TRBV24-1	CATDSSGRAGDEQFF	TGTGCCACCGACTCTAGCGGGAGGGCGGGGGATGAGCAGTTCTTC
-	TRBJ2-6	-	TRBV5-1	CASSLIPGPGANVLTF	TGCGCCAGCAGCTTGATCCCGGGCCCCGGGGCCAACGTCCTGACTTTC
-	TRBJ2-1	-	TRBV4-2	CASSQDIGFSYNEQFF	TGTGCCAGCAGCCAAGATATTGGCTTCTCCTACAATGAGCAGTTCTTC
-	TRBJ2-7	TRBD2	TRBV28	CASSLYTRGSYEQYF	TGTGCCAGCAGTTTATATACCCGCGGGAGCTACGAGCAGTACTTC
-	TRBJ2-7	-	TRBV11-3	CASSPGGGGEQYF	TGTGCCAGCAGCCCAGGGGGGGGCGGCGAGCAGTACTTC
-	TRBJ1-1	TRBD1	TRBV27	CASSLSGQGVALTEAFF	TGTGCCAGCAGTTTATCTGGCCAGGGGGTCGCCCTAACTGAAGCTTTCTTT
-	TRBJ1-6	-	TRBV6-4	CARKAPRVYNSPLHF	TGTGCCAGAAAGGCCCCCAGGGTCTATAATTCACCCCTCCACTTT
once	TRBJ1-2	TRBD1	TRBV18	CASSPGQGIGGYTF	TGTGCCAGCTCACCCGGACAGGGGATTGGTGGCTACACCTTC
-	TRBJ2-2	-	TRBV9	CASSVSRANTGELFF	TGTGCCAGCAGCGTTTCACGGGCGAACACCGGGGAGCTGTTTTTT
-	TRBJ2-7	TRBD1	TRBV30	CAWTPGTGYYEQYF	TGTGCCTGGACACCTGGGACAGGGTACTACGAGCAGTACTTC
-	TRBJ2-7	TRBD1	TRBV15	CATSSQTGGSYEQYF	TGTGCCACCAGCAGCCAGACAGGGGGCAGTTACGAGCAGTACTTC
-	TRBJ1-2	-	TRBV6-8	CASMGRGPNYGYTF	TGTGCCAGCATGGGGCGGGGGCCTAACTATGGCTACACCTTC
-	TRBJ2-1	-	TRBV4-3	CASSPLVAGPANEQFF	TGCGCCAGCAGCCCCTTGGTCGCGGGGCCTGCAAATGAGCAGTTCTTC
-	TRBJ2-1	-	TRBV5-1	CASSLADSSYNEQFF	TGCGCCAGCAGCTTAGCGGACAGCTCCTACAATGAGCAGTTCTTC
-	TRBJ1-2	TRBD1	TRBV6-2/TRBV6-3	CASSTTGDYGYTF	TGTGCCAGCAGTACCACAGGGGACTATGGCTACACCTTC
-	TRBJ1-1	TRBD1	TRBV28	CASSPPDRLTEAFF	TGTGCCAGCAGTCCCCCGGACAGGCTCACTGAAGCTTTCTTT
-	TRBJ1-2	TRBD1	TRBV3-1/TRBV3-2	CASSQDEMTGNYGYTF	TGTGCCAGCAGCCAAGACGAGATGACAGGGAACTATGGCTACACCTTC
-	TRBJ1-1	-	TRBV7-8	CASRYREGNTEAFF	TGTGCCAGCAGGTACAGGGAAGGGAACACTGAAGCTTTCTTT
-	TRBJ1-1	-	TRBV14	CASSQIFRGLNTEAFF	TGTGCCAGCAGCCAAATTTTTAGGGGTTTGAACACTGAAGCTTTCTTT
-	TRBJ1-1	TRBD1	TRBV28	CASRALRTGGMNTEAFF	TGTGCCAGCAGGGCCTTAAGGACAGGGGGGATGAACACTGAAGCTTTCTTT
-	TRBJ1-4	TRBD1	TRBV5-4	CASSLNRGRANEKLFF	TGTGCCAGCAGCTTAAACAGGGGCAGGGCTAATGAAAAACTGTTTTTT
few	TRBJ1-1	-	TRBV15	CATSRTDSRNTEAFF	TGTGCCACCAGCAGAACGGACAGCAGGAACACTGAAGCTTTCTTT
once	TRBJ2-1	-	TRBV11-2	CASSLRWVNEQFF	TGTGCCAGCAGCTTACGATGGGTTAATGAGCAGTTCTTC
-	TRBJ1-5	-	TRBV5-1	CASSLGGAQPQHF	TGCGCCAGCAGCTTGGGAGGAGCTCAGCCCCAGCATTTT
-	TRBJ1-2	-	TRBV7-9	CASSLGPSFNYGYTF	TGTGCCAGCAGCTTGGGTCCCTCTTTTAACTATGGCTACACCTTC
-	TRBJ1-6	-	TRBV25-1	CATQTANSPLHF	TGTGCCACGCAGACAGCTAATTCACCCCTCCACTTT
-	TRBJ1-5	-	TRBV19	CASSIDRVERQPQHF	TGTGCCAGTAGTATAGACAGGGTCGAACGGCAGCCCCAGCATTTT
-	TRBJ1-5	-	TRBV28	CASSPTSGQPQHF	TGTGCCAGCAGTCCTACCTCCGGTCAGCCCCAGCATTTT
once	TRBJ2-3	TRBD2	TRBV10-3	CAISKTSGRADTQYF	TGTGCCATCAGTAAGACTAGCGGGAGGGCGGATACGCAGTATTTT
-	TRBJ2-1	-	TRBV28	CASSSFSGSSYNEQFF	TGTGCCAGCAGTTCGTTTTCGGGAAGCTCCTACAATGAGCAGTTCTTC
-	TRBJ2-7	-	TRBV12-3/TRBV12-4	CASRSGSYEQYF	TGTGCCAGCAGGAGCGGGTCCTACGAGCAGTACTTC
-	TRBJ2-1	-	TRBV6-6	CASRPLALSSYNEQFF	TGTGCCAGCAGGCCCCTAGCTCTGAGCTCCTACAATGAGCAGTTCTTC
-	TRBJ2-3	-	TRBV6-4	CASSDSGFTDTQYF	TGTGCCAGCAGTGACTCCGGGTTCACAGATACGCAGTATTTT
-	TRBJ1-1	-	TRBV27	CASSLAVRLRGSVTEAFF	TGTGCCAGCAGTTTAGCTGTTCGGTTGCGAGGTTCGGTGACTGAAGCTTTCTTT